This T cell receptor (beta chain) was sequenced for a study of cytomegalovirus exposure and HLA in healthy donors. The study's findings and limits: A later examination showed that TCR association rates differed by HLA locus, with DRB1 most and HLA-C fewest. Presence/absence analyses treated sequencing depth as roughly uniform across donors. Confirmation in vitro established that a few CMV-associated chains were specific for CMV antigens.

PCR used 60 Vbeta primers and 13 Jbeta primers. TCRdb's table, derived via immunoSEQ multiplex PCR, lists solely in-frame clones and lacks some. The sample contains around 180,000 clones, about 87% of which appear only once. As for this clone: Its antigen remains unidentified.

The sequenced material came from PBMCs. This sequence was found in a woman aged 18-35 years in good health and CMV-seronegative.

The CDR3 sequence is CAWSVTSTDTQYF. CDR3 coding DNA: TGTGCCTGGAGTGTAACTAGCACAGATACGCAGTATTTT. The chain carries TRBV30 and TRBJ2-3, with D hard to call. With 0 bases removed from V and 0 bases from J, the gap between germline ends came to 4 bases. This CDR3 has 13 amino acids. CDR1 GTSNPN and CDR2 SVGIG come from the germline V gene (reference sequence).